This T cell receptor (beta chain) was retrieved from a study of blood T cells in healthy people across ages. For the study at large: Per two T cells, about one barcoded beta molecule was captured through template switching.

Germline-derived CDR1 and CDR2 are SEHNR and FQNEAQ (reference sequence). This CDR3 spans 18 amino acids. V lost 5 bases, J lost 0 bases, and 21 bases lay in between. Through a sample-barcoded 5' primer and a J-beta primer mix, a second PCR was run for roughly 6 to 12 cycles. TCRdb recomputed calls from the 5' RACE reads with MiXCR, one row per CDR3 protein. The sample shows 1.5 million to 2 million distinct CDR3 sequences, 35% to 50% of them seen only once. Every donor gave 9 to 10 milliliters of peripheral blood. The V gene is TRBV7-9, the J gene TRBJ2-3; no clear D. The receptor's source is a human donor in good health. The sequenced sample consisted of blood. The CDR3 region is CASSQPGSGKWSTDTQYF. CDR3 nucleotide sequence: TGTGCCAGCAGCCAGCCCGGGTCAGGAAAATGGAGCACAGATACGCAGTATTTT.